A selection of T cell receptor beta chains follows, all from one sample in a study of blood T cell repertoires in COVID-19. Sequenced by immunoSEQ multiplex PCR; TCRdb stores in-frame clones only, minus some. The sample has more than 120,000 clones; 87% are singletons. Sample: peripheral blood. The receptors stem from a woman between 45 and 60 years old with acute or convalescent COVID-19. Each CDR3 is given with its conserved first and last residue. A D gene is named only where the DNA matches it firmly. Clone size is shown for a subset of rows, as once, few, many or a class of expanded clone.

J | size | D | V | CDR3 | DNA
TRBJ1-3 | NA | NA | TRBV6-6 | CASILEGRPGNTIYF | TGTGCCAGCATACTAGAAGGGAGGCCTGGAAACACCATATATTTT
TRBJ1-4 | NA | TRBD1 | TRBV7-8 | CASSLSGTGNEKLFF | TGTGCCAGCAGTTTAAGCGGGACAGGAAACGAAAAACTGTTTTTT
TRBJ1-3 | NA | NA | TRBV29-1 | CSVEDVQAGSGNTIYF | TGCAGCGTTGAAGATGTACAGGCCGGCTCTGGAAACACCATATATTTT
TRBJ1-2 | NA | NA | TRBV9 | CASSGGGIINYGYTF | TGTGCCAGCAGCGGTGGGGGGATTATAAACTATGGCTACACCTTC
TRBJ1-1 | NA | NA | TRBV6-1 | CASSEPWTAVRTEAFF | TGTGCCAGCAGTGAGCCATGGACAGCGGTAAGGACTGAAGCTTTCTTT
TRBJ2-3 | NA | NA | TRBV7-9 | CASSLELASTDTQYF | TGTGCCAGCAGCTTAGAACTAGCTAGCACAGATACGCAGTATTTT
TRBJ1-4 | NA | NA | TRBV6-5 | CASSFDSFATNEKLFF | TGTGCCAGCAGTTTCGACAGCTTCGCAACTAATGAAAAACTGTTTTTT
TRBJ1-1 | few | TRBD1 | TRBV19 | CASSSGTGWTEAFF | TGTGCCAGTAGTTCCGGGACAGGGTGGACTGAAGCTTTCTTT
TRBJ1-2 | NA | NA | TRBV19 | CASSIPRGDGTNYGYTF | TGTGCCAGTAGTATACCGCGGGGAGACGGGACGAACTATGGCTACACCTTC
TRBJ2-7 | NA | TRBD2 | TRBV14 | CASSQGRLAAGEQYF | TGTGCCAGCAGCCAAGGTCGGCTAGCGGCGGGTGAGCAGTACTTC
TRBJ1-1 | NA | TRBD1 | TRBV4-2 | CASSPQGEPNTEAFF | TGTGCCAGCAGCCCCCAGGGGGAACCAAACACTGAAGCTTTCTTT
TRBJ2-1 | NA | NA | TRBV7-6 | CASSLDAGYNEQFF | TGTGCCAGCAGCTTAGATGCGGGATACAATGAGCAGTTCTTC
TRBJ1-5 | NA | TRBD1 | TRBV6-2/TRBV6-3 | CASSRGQGPGPQHF | TGTGCCAGCAGCCGGGGACAGGGCCCTGGGCCCCAGCATTTT
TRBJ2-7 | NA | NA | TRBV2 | CASSERGSPYEQYF | TGTGCCAGCAGTGAACGGGGGTCCCCCTACGAGCAGTACTTC
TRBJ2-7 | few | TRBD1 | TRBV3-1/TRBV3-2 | CASSQEEPLWTGGYEQYF | TGTGCCAGCAGCCAAGAGGAACCTCTATGGACAGGGGGCTACGAGCAGTACTTC
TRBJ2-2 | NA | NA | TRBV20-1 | CSASTGLSLNTGELFF | TGCAGTGCTAGTACCGGACTCTCCCTGAACACCGGGGAGCTGTTTTTT
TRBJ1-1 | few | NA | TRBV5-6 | CASSLVGENTEAFF | TGTGCCAGCAGCTTGGTAGGGGAGAACACTGAAGCTTTCTTT
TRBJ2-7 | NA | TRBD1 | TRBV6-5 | CASRDATGVYEQYF | TGTGCCAGCAGAGATGCGACAGGGGTCTACGAGCAGTACTTC
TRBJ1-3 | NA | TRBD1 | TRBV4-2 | CASSQEQGTGNTIYF | TGTGCCAGCAGCCAAGAACAGGGGACTGGAAACACCATATATTTT
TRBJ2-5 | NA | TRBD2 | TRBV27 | CASRERGQETQYF | TGTGCCAGCAGAGAGCGGGGTCAAGAGACCCAGTACTTC
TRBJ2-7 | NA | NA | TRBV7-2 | CASSLATRDYEQYF | TGTGCCAGCAGCTTAGCCACCAGGGACTACGAGCAGTACTTC
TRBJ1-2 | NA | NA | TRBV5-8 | CASSLKQAFYGYTF | TGTGCCAGCAGCTTGAAACAGGCCTTCTATGGCTACACCTTC
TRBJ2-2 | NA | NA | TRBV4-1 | CASSQEATSYAGELFF | TGCGCCAGCAGCCAAGAGGCCACTAGTTACGCCGGGGAGCTGTTTTTT
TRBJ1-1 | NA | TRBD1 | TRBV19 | CASSPYPGQGNTEAFF | TGTGCCAGTAGTCCCTATCCGGGACAGGGTAACACTGAAGCTTTCTTT
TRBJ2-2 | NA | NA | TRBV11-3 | CASSLDRGPVGTGELFF | TGTGCCAGCAGCTTAGATCGGGGTCCTGTGGGGACCGGGGAGCTGTTTTTT
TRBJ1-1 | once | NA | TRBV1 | CTSSHRGEDKDHEAFF | TGCACCAGCAGCCACCGAGGGGAGGACAAGGACCATGAAGCTTTCTTT
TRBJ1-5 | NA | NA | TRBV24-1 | CATGQGNQPQHF | TGTGCCACTGGACAAGGCAATCAGCCCCAGCATTTT
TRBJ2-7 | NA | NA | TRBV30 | CAWRDRIDEQYF | TGTGCCTGGAGAGACAGAATCGACGAGCAGTACTTC
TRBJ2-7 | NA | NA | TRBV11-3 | CASSLGLPGGEQYF | TGTGCCAGCAGCTTAGGACTCCCCGGGGGCGAGCAGTACTTC
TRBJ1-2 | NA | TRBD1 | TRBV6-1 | CASSERTGGGLSGYTF | TGTGCCAGCAGTGAGAGGACAGGGGGCGGTTTGAGTGGCTACACCTTC
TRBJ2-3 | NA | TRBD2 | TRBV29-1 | CSVVLGGGGTDTQYF | TGCAGCGTTGTTCTGGGGGGGGGAGGCACAGATACGCAGTATTTT
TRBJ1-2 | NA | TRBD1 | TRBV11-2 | CASRRTGGHYGYTF | TGTGCCAGCAGGAGGACAGGGGGACACTATGGCTACACCTTC
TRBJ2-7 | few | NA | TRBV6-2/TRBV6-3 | CASSDVGTGSHF | NA
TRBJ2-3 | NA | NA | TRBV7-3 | CASSSPGRTDTQYF | TGTGCCAGCAGCTCACCGGGTCGCACAGATACGCAGTATTTT
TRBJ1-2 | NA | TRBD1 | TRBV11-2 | CASSARGLDGYTF | TGTGCCAGCAGCGCCAGGGGGCTGGATGGCTACACCTTC
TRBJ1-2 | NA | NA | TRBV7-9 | CASSQMRTIGGYTF | TGTGCCAGCAGCCAGATGAGGACAATCGGCGGCTACACCTTC
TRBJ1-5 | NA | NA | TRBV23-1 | CASRPRGAGEGYQPQHF | TGCGCCAGCCGCCCCCGGGGGGCAGGGGAAGGTTATCAGCCCCAGCATTTT
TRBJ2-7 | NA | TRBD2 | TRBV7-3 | CASSAQSGGPDEQYF | TGTGCCAGCAGCGCCCAGTCGGGAGGGCCGGACGAGCAGTACTTC
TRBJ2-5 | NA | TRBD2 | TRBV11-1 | CASSTPGRQETQYF | TGTGCCAGCAGCACCCCCGGGAGGCAAGAGACCCAGTACTTC
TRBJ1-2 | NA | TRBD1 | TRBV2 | CASSSGQGRNYGYTF | TGTGCCAGCAGCTCCGGACAGGGTAGGAACTATGGCTACACCTTC
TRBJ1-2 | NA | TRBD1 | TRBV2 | CASSDPDRGDYGYTF | TGTGCCAGCAGTGACCCGGACAGGGGCGACTATGGCTACACCTTC
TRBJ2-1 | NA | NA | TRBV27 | CASSFGTHYNEQFF | TGTGCCAGCAGTTTTGGCACCCATTACAATGAGCAGTTCTTC